Below are 25 T cell receptor beta chains sequenced from a single sample in a study of CXCR3-negative and CXCR3-positive naive CD8 T cells. General study results and limits: For CXCR3-positive naive cells, TRB CDR3s were more hydrophobic than those of CXCR3-negative naive cells.

Via 5' RACE with UMI labels, TRB cDNA libraries were prepared. For each CDR3 protein, TCRdb gives one entry from its re-call of the 5' RACE reads, without DNA. In total, the table holds about 98,000 distinct CDR3 sequences. These receptors have no known antigen. Sequenced sample: naive CXCR3+ CD8+ T cells from blood. Subset reported: CD45RO-CCR7+CD27+CD95- naive CD8+ T cells expressing CXCR3 (TNR3+). These receptor sequences come from a human donor in good health. Some clones in this sample may be carry-over from other donors' samples.

The rearrangement joins TRBV12-3 or TRBV12-4 to TRBJ2-1; absent DNA, TCRdb's TRBD1 call cannot be checked. This CDR3 is built from 16 residues. The CDR3 protein is CASSLARGGGNNEQFF.

The chain uses TRBV5-1 and TRBJ2-2. This CDR3 spans 16 amino acids. CDR1 is SGHRS and CDR2 is YFSETQ in the germline V gene. CDR3 region: CASSLLGVLSTGELFF.

V usage is TRBV6-2 or TRBV6-3 and J usage is TRBJ1-4; the D gene TCRdb calls, TRBD1, cannot be checked with no DNA. The V gene's germline CDR1 is MNHEY and CDR2 SVGEGT. This CDR3 has 12 residues. The CDR3 is CASSSGSRELFF.

The rearrangement joins TRBV10-3 to TRBJ2-3; TCRdb's D call, TRBD2, is unchecked because there is no DNA. Germline loops: CDR1 ENHRY, CDR2 SYGVKD. The CDR3 totals 16 residues. The CDR3 protein is CAISDIKSPLTDTQYF.

The V call is TRBV29-1, the J call TRBJ2-1; there is no DNA to check the TCRdb D call of TRBD1. The V gene's germline CDR1 is SQVTM and CDR2 ANQGSEA. CDR3 length: 14 residues. The chain's CDR3 is CSVDGTRSYNEQFF.

CDR3 residues: CASSLWRDGRDQPQHF. The chain uses TRBV28 and TRBJ1-5. CDR1 MDHEN and CDR2 SYDVKM come from the germline V gene. The CDR3 covers 16 residues.

The rearrangement joins TRBV7-2 to TRBJ2-7. The V gene's germline CDR1 is SGHTA and CDR2 FQGNSA. This CDR3 has 13 residues. CDR3 residues: CASSLGLQDEQYF.

The CDR3 reads CATSRGSDRQIADTQYF. The V gene is TRBV15, the J gene TRBJ2-3; TCRdb picks TRBD1, but there is no DNA to check that call. Germline CDR1 LNHNV, CDR2 YYDKDF (reference sequence). The CDR3 contains 17 residues.

The gene calls are TRBV6-2 or TRBV6-3 and TRBJ2-2; TCRdb returns TRBD1, unconfirmable since there is no DNA. Germline V CDR1 and CDR2: MNHEY, SVGEGT. This CDR3 is built from 15 residues. The CDR3 here is CASSPFRASTGELFF.

The genes are TRBV7-7 and TRBJ2-5. The CDR3 has 14 residues. Germline CDR1 and CDR2: SSHAT and FNYEAQ (reference sequence). This CDR3 is CASSLAGWEETQYF.

This chain links TRBV7-2 with TRBJ2-6; TCRdb reports TRBD2, a call that lacks DNA to check it against. Germline V gene lookup returns CDR1 SGHTA and CDR2 FQGNSA. The length of the CDR3 is 17 residues. The CDR3 protein is CASSLGVGSSGANVLTF.

The chain recombines TRBV29-1 with TRBJ2-7; TCRdb's D call, TRBD2, is unchecked because there is no DNA. Germline V CDR1 and CDR2: SQVTM, ANQGSEA. This CDR3 has 11 amino acids. This chain's CDR3 is CSALEGNEQYF.

J is TRBJ2-5 and V is TRBV7-2; TCRdb calls TRBD1, which cannot be checked without DNA. The CDR3 sequence is 13 residues long. Germline CDR1 reads SGHTA; CDR2 reads FQGNSA. CDR3: CASRKTGHETQYF.

The J gene is TRBJ2-7, the V gene TRBV7-8; absent DNA, TCRdb's TRBD1 call cannot be checked. The CDR3 runs to 15 residues. Germline CDR1 reads SGHVS; CDR2 reads FQNEAQ. This chain's CDR3 is CASSLGRTGGLEQYF.

The V gene is TRBV10-3, the J gene TRBJ2-2; TCRdb lists TRBD2, though no DNA is available to test this call. This CDR3 has 15 amino acids. Per germline, CDR1 ENHRY and CDR2 SYGVKD. CDR3 protein: CAISLPDLNTGELFF.

The CDR3 region is CASSFSEGVVDTEAFF. This chain links TRBV12-3 or TRBV12-4 with TRBJ1-1; the D gene TCRdb calls, TRBD1, cannot be checked with no DNA. The CDR3 length is 16 residues.

The rearrangement uses TRBV20-1 and TRBJ1-1; TCRdb outputs TRBD1, but without DNA this stays unchecked. This CDR3 has 16 amino acids. Germline CDR1 DFQATT, CDR2 SNEGSKA (reference sequence). CDR3 amino acids: CSARDLHQGMDTEAFF.

The chain uses TRBV28 and TRBJ2-1; the TRBD2 assignment by TCRdb is unverifiable without DNA. This CDR3 is 17 amino acids long. Germline V lookup: CDR1 MDHEN, CDR2 SYDVKM. CDR3 in amino acids: CASSSETSGGVYNEQFF.

The V call is TRBV13, the J call TRBJ1-6; TCRdb names TRBD1, which stays unverified in the absence of DNA. Germline V gives CDR1 PRHDT, CDR2 FYEKMQ (reference sequence). The CDR3 length is 16 residues. The CDR3 here is CASSSQGAAYNSPLHF.

The rearrangement uses TRBV29-1 and TRBJ1-1; TCRdb proposes TRBD1, but this gene call is untestable without DNA. From germline, CDR1 is SQVTM and CDR2 ANQGSEA. This CDR3 has 12 residues. The CDR3 region is CSGDSMNTEAFF.

The CDR3 region is CASSRELHRGTEAFF. The chain couples TRBV4-3 to TRBJ1-1; TCRdb's D call, TRBD1, is unchecked because there is no DNA. The CDR3 spans 15 residues. Germline V gene lookup returns CDR1 LGHNA and CDR2 YSLEER.

V is TRBV29-1 and J is TRBJ2-7. Germline V lookup: CDR1 SQVTM, CDR2 ANQGSEA. CDR3 size: 11 residues. The CDR3 is CSVEGLGEQYF.

V usage is TRBV27 and J usage is TRBJ2-7; absent DNA, TCRdb's TRBD1 call cannot be checked. CDR3 length: 14 residues. Germline V gives CDR1 MNHEY, CDR2 SMNVEV (reference sequence). This chain's CDR3 is CASSTGTGGYEQYF.

V and J are TRBV20-1 and TRBJ2-3. CDR3 length: 16 amino acids. Germline values: CDR1 DFQATT, CDR2 SNEGSKA (reference sequence). This chain's CDR3 is CSARYGTLVSTDTQYF.

The chain uses TRBV2 and TRBJ2-7; TCRdb reports TRBD2, a call that lacks DNA to check it against. The CDR3 consists of 12 residues. Germline V gives CDR1 SNHLY, CDR2 FYNNEI. The CDR3 reads CASSGGHYEQYF.